This paragraph covers one T cell receptor beta chain sequence. The sample comes from a study of T cells in tuberculosis. Turning to the study itself: This South African cohort compared adolescents with or without latent tuberculosis against adults with active tuberculosis.

Sequenced by immunoSEQ multiplex PCR; TCRdb stores in-frame clones only, minus some. The profile shows about 20,000 clones, 75% to 90% of them singletons. Germline CDR1 and CDR2: SGHDT and YYEEEE. Trimming pared 0 bases from V and 4 bases from J, leaving 10 bases between. This CDR3 region has 14 residues. The specimen was PBMCs. This clonotype was obtained from a donor under 30 with latent tuberculosis or without tuberculosis infection. This chain joins TRBV5-6 and TRBJ2-5; perhaps TRBD1 as D (6 bases). The CDR3 region is CASSLERGGETQYF. CDR3 DNA sequence: TGTGCCAGCAGCTTGGAGCGAGGGGGAGAGACCCAGTACTTC.